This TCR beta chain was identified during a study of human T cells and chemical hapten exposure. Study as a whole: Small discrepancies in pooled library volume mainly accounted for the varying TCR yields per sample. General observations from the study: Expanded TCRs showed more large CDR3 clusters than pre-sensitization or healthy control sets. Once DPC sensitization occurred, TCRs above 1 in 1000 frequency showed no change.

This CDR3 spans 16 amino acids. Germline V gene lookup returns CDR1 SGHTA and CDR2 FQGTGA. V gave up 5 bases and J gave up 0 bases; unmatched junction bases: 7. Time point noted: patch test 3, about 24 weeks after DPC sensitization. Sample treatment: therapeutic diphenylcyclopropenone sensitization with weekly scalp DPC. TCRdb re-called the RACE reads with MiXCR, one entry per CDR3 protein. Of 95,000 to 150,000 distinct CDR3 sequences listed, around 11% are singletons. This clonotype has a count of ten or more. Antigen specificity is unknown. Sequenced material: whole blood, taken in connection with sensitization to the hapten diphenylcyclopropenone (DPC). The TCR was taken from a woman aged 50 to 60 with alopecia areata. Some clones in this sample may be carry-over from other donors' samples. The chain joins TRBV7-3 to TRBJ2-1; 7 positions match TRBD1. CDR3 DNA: TGTGCCAGCAGCCCTCGACAGGGAAGCTCCTACAATGAGCAGTTCTTC. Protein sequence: CASSPRQGSSYNEQFF.